Listed below are T cell receptor beta chains from one sample, sequenced in a study of response to subunit inactivated influenza vaccine. TCRdb processed the RT-PCR reads anew with MiXCR; each CDR3 protein has one entry. The repertoire has fewer than 650,000 distinct CDR3 sequences, 10% to 15% of them found once; the top ten carry around 13%. Here the sequenced sample was PBMCs from blood, taken more than 35 days after vaccination. These TCRs come from a man aged 50 or older who received an inactivated influenza vaccine. The CDR3 runs from the conserved cysteine through the conserved F or W. Each record gives: D gene, clone size, J gene, V gene, CDR3 DNA, CDR3 protein. The D gene is left open where the match is weak. A clone size is listed for some rows: how often the clone was seen (once, few, many), or a class if it is expanded.

d_call: -; clone_size: -; j_call: TRBJ1-1; v_call: TRBV20-1; cdr3_nt: TGCAGTGCACAGCTTCAGAACACTGAAGCTTTCTTT; cdr3_aa: CSAQLQNTEAFF
d_call: -; clone_size: few; j_call: TRBJ2-7; v_call: TRBV28; cdr3_nt: TGTGCCAGCAGTTTATTCCAGGGTCACGAGCAGTACTTC; cdr3_aa: CASSLFQGHEQYF
d_call: TRBD2; clone_size: many; j_call: TRBJ2-1; v_call: TRBV20-1; cdr3_nt: TGCAGTGGTTTTAGCGGGATTCCCCCTGAGCAGTTCTTC; cdr3_aa: CSGFSGIPPEQFF
d_call: TRBD2; clone_size: -; j_call: TRBJ2-3; v_call: TRBV7-2; cdr3_nt: TGTGCCAGCAGCCAACCGTCTGCGGGGGGCCTCCATACGCAGTATTTT; cdr3_aa: CASSQPSAGGLHTQYF
d_call: -; clone_size: few; j_call: TRBJ2-1; v_call: TRBV4-3; cdr3_nt: TGCGCCAGCAGCCAAGATATTAGACCTGGGGATACTGAGCAGTTCTTC; cdr3_aa: CASSQDIRPGDTEQFF
d_call: TRBD1; clone_size: -; j_call: TRBJ2-1; v_call: TRBV28; cdr3_nt: TGTGCCAGCAGTTTAGTGGGGGACAGCCCTTCCTCCTCCTACAATGAGCAGTTCTTC; cdr3_aa: CASSLVGDSPSSSYNEQFF
d_call: TRBD1; clone_size: -; j_call: TRBJ2-7; v_call: TRBV12-3/TRBV12-4; cdr3_nt: TGTGCCAGCAGATCCGGGACAGCCTACTCCTACGAGCAGTACTTC; cdr3_aa: CASRSGTAYSYEQYF
d_call: TRBD2; clone_size: -; j_call: TRBJ2-7; v_call: TRBV7-8; cdr3_nt: TGTGCCAGCAGCTTAGGCCCTAGCGGGAAGAACTCCTACGAGCAGTACTTC; cdr3_aa: CASSLGPSGKNSYEQYF
d_call: -; clone_size: many; j_call: TRBJ2-6; v_call: TRBV12-3/TRBV12-4; cdr3_nt: TGTGCCAGCAGTTTAGTGGGGGCGAAAGGGGCCAACGTCCTGACTTTC; cdr3_aa: CASSLVGAKGANVLTF
d_call: -; clone_size: few; j_call: TRBJ2-2; v_call: TRBV27; cdr3_nt: TGTGCCAGCAGGACGGACAGTAATCCCGGGGAGCTGTTTTTT; cdr3_aa: CASRTDSNPGELFF
d_call: -; clone_size: -; j_call: TRBJ2-7; v_call: TRBV5-1; cdr3_nt: TGCGCCAGCAGCTTTGCAGGGACCTACGAGCAGTACTTC; cdr3_aa: CASSFAGTYEQYF
d_call: -; clone_size: -; j_call: TRBJ1-6; v_call: TRBV12-3/TRBV12-4; cdr3_nt: TGTGCCAGCAGTTCCGGACTGCTAAGCTCCTATAATTCACCCCTCCACTTT; cdr3_aa: CASSSGLLSSYNSPLHF
d_call: TRBD2; clone_size: many; j_call: TRBJ2-7; v_call: TRBV27; cdr3_nt: TGTGCCAGCAGTCCGGGGACCACGGGAGGCGAGCAGTACTTC; cdr3_aa: CASSPGTTGGEQYF
d_call: -; clone_size: few; j_call: TRBJ2-3; v_call: TRBV12-3/TRBV12-4; cdr3_nt: TGTGCCAGCAGTTTTACGTACCGCGTCGGCACAGATACGCAGTATTTT; cdr3_aa: CASSFTYRVGTDTQYF
d_call: -; clone_size: few; j_call: TRBJ1-2; v_call: TRBV20-1; cdr3_nt: TGCAGTGCTAGAGGACGCCAGGGGAATAATGGCTACACCTTC; cdr3_aa: CSARGRQGNNGYTF
d_call: -; clone_size: -; j_call: TRBJ2-2; v_call: TRBV18; cdr3_nt: TGTGCCAGCTCACCGCTAGGGCCCGCCGGGGAGCTGTTTTTT; cdr3_aa: CASSPLGPAGELFF
d_call: TRBD1; clone_size: few; j_call: TRBJ2-5; v_call: TRBV24-1; cdr3_nt: TGTGCCACCAGTGAAGTGACAGGGGGCTACCAAGAGACCCAGTACTTC; cdr3_aa: CATSEVTGGYQETQYF
d_call: TRBD2; clone_size: few; j_call: TRBJ2-3; v_call: TRBV12-3/TRBV12-4; cdr3_nt: TGTGCCAGCAGTTCAAAACTAGCGGGAGGAACCGATACGCAGTATTTT; cdr3_aa: CASSSKLAGGTDTQYF
d_call: TRBD1; clone_size: -; j_call: TRBJ1-5; v_call: TRBV6-2/TRBV6-3; cdr3_nt: TGTGCCAGCCGCCCTGGGACAGGGAGCAATCAGCCCCAGCATTTT; cdr3_aa: CASRPGTGSNQPQHF
d_call: TRBD2; clone_size: -; j_call: TRBJ2-1; v_call: TRBV2; cdr3_nt: TGTGCCAGCAGTCAACTAGCGGTAATTTCCTACAATGAGCAGTTCTTC; cdr3_aa: CASSQLAVISYNEQFF
d_call: -; clone_size: many; j_call: TRBJ2-1; v_call: TRBV12-3/TRBV12-4; cdr3_nt: TGTGCCAGCAGTTCAGGACAGCGGAATGAGCAGTTCTTC; cdr3_aa: CASSSGQRNEQFF
d_call: -; clone_size: -; j_call: TRBJ2-3; v_call: TRBV13; cdr3_nt: TGTGCCAGCAGTGGGGGAGTAGCGCTGAGGACAGATACGCAGTATTTT; cdr3_aa: CASSGGVALRTDTQYF
d_call: TRBD1; clone_size: -; j_call: TRBJ2-7; v_call: TRBV5-1; cdr3_nt: TGCGCCAGCAGCATCGGACAGGAGAGCTCCTACGAGCAGTACTTC; cdr3_aa: CASSIGQESSYEQYF
d_call: TRBD2; clone_size: few; j_call: TRBJ2-1; v_call: TRBV20-1; cdr3_nt: TGCAGTGCACCGATAGCGGGACGTAGGTTCTCCTACAATGAGCAGTTCTTC; cdr3_aa: CSAPIAGRRFSYNEQFF
d_call: TRBD2; clone_size: -; j_call: TRBJ2-7; v_call: TRBV9; cdr3_nt: TGTGCCAGCAGCCTGGGGGGGGTTAGCTCCTACGAGCAGTACTTC; cdr3_aa: CASSLGGVSSYEQYF
d_call: -; clone_size: few; j_call: TRBJ1-6; v_call: TRBV7-2; cdr3_nt: TGTGCCAGCAGCCCGGGGACGCTGTCACCCCTCCACTTT; cdr3_aa: CASSPGTLSPLHF
d_call: TRBD1; clone_size: few; j_call: TRBJ1-5; v_call: TRBV6-1; cdr3_nt: TGTGCCAGCAGTACGGGGTATCCCAGGGGGAATCAGCCCCAGCATTTT; cdr3_aa: CASSTGYPRGNQPQHF
d_call: -; clone_size: few; j_call: TRBJ2-1; v_call: TRBV7-2; cdr3_nt: TGTGCCAGCAGCTTAGCGCTAATGGGGGTTGTTTACAATGAGCAGTTCTTC; cdr3_aa: CASSLALMGVVYNEQFF
d_call: TRBD2; clone_size: -; j_call: TRBJ2-7; v_call: TRBV6-5; cdr3_nt: TGTGCCAGCGGATACCCGGGACTAGCAGGCGAGCAGTACTTC; cdr3_aa: CASGYPGLAGEQYF
d_call: -; clone_size: few; j_call: TRBJ2-4; v_call: TRBV5-8; cdr3_nt: TGTGCCAGCGGTCGTTCAATAGCCAAAAACATTCAGTACTTC; cdr3_aa: CASGRSIAKNIQYF
d_call: TRBD1; clone_size: few; j_call: TRBJ1-2; v_call: TRBV6-1; cdr3_nt: TGTGCTAGCAGTCCCCCAGGGGGGGCCTATGGCTACACCTTC; cdr3_aa: CASSPPGGAYGYTF
d_call: TRBD1; clone_size: few; j_call: TRBJ1-4; v_call: TRBV5-1; cdr3_nt: TGCGCCAGCAGTACGGGGGACAGGTTACTCGAAAAACTGTTTTTT; cdr3_aa: CASSTGDRLLEKLFF
d_call: -; clone_size: -; j_call: TRBJ2-5; v_call: TRBV7-9; cdr3_nt: TGTGCCAGCAGCTTAATGTCAGGGAAGGAGACCCAGTACTTC; cdr3_aa: CASSLMSGKETQYF
d_call: -; clone_size: -; j_call: TRBJ1-1; v_call: TRBV6-1; cdr3_nt: TGTGCCAGCAGTGAATTCCAGGTGGGCACTGAAGCTTTCTTT; cdr3_aa: CASSEFQVGTEAFF
d_call: -; clone_size: -; j_call: TRBJ1-6; v_call: TRBV2; cdr3_nt: TGTGCCAGCAGTGTTGAACCCTATTCACCCCTCCACTTT; cdr3_aa: CASSVEPYSPLHF
d_call: -; clone_size: -; j_call: TRBJ1-5; v_call: TRBV12-3/TRBV12-4; cdr3_nt: TGTGCCAGCAGTTTAGAGACAGGCAGCAATCAGCCCCAGCATTTT; cdr3_aa: CASSLETGSNQPQHF
d_call: -; clone_size: -; j_call: TRBJ1-2; v_call: TRBV29-1; cdr3_nt: TGCAGCGTTGAATGGGAGCAGGGTACCTCTAACTATGGCTACACCTTC; cdr3_aa: CSVEWEQGTSNYGYTF
d_call: TRBD1; clone_size: -; j_call: TRBJ2-7; v_call: TRBV28; cdr3_nt: TGTGCCAGCAGTTATCGTGGATGGACAGGGGGAGAAAAGTACTTC; cdr3_aa: CASSYRGWTGGEKYF
d_call: -; clone_size: many; j_call: TRBJ2-1; v_call: TRBV29-1; cdr3_nt: TGCAGCGTTGGCGGGTTTGTTCGGCCATACAATGAGCAGTTCTTC; cdr3_aa: CSVGGFVRPYNEQFF
d_call: TRBD1; clone_size: few; j_call: TRBJ1-6; v_call: TRBV7-9; cdr3_nt: TGTGCCAGCAGCGAGGGACAGGATAATTCACCCCTCCACTTT; cdr3_aa: CASSEGQDNSPLHF
d_call: -; clone_size: many; j_call: TRBJ2-2; v_call: TRBV7-2; cdr3_nt: TGTGCCAGCAGCTTAGGAGATAGCGCGGGCGGGGAGCTGTTTTTT; cdr3_aa: CASSLGDSAGGELFF
d_call: -; clone_size: -; j_call: TRBJ1-1; v_call: TRBV5-1; cdr3_nt: TGCGCCAGCAGCTTGGATTCGGGCACTGAAGCTTTCTTT; cdr3_aa: CASSLDSGTEAFF
d_call: -; clone_size: once; j_call: TRBJ1-5; v_call: TRBV5-1; cdr3_nt: TGCGCCAGCAGCTTGGAATGGAATCAGCCCCAGCATTTT; cdr3_aa: CASSLEWNQPQHF
d_call: -; clone_size: -; j_call: TRBJ2-2; v_call: TRBV11-1; cdr3_nt: TGTGCCAGCAGCTTAAGTATGTCTTTCGGGGTCAGCACCGGGGAGCTGTTTTTT; cdr3_aa: CASSLSMSFGVSTGELFF
d_call: -; clone_size: -; j_call: TRBJ1-1; v_call: TRBV12-3/TRBV12-4; cdr3_nt: TGTGCCAGCAGCCCCGCCCTAATCAACACTGAAGCTTTCTTT; cdr3_aa: CASSPALINTEAFF
d_call: TRBD1; clone_size: -; j_call: TRBJ2-4; v_call: TRBV2; cdr3_nt: TGTGCCAGCAGTGAATCGGGACAGCGGCACATTCAGTACTTC; cdr3_aa: CASSESGQRHIQYF
d_call: -; clone_size: -; j_call: TRBJ2-1; v_call: TRBV19; cdr3_nt: TGTGCCAGTAATAAACGGGGGTCCTCCTACAATGAGCAGTTCTTC; cdr3_aa: CASNKRGSSYNEQFF
d_call: TRBD2; clone_size: few; j_call: TRBJ2-1; v_call: TRBV9; cdr3_nt: TGTGCCAGCAGCTTAGCGGGCCAAACATTCAATGAGCAGTTCTTC; cdr3_aa: CASSLAGQTFNEQFF
d_call: -; clone_size: many; j_call: TRBJ2-3; v_call: TRBV7-7; cdr3_nt: TGTGCTAGCAGCTTAACGGCCACAGATACGCAGTATTTT; cdr3_aa: CASSLTATDTQYF
d_call: -; clone_size: -; j_call: TRBJ2-2; v_call: TRBV4-2; cdr3_nt: TGTGCCAGCAGCCAAACGGACCGCGGGCAGAACACCGGGGAGCTGTTTTTT; cdr3_aa: CASSQTDRGQNTGELFF
d_call: -; clone_size: -; j_call: TRBJ2-5; v_call: TRBV7-9; cdr3_nt: TGTGCCAGCAGCGCTTCGCCTTATTCCCACGAGGGAGAGACCCAGTACTTC; cdr3_aa: CASSASPYSHEGETQYF
d_call: -; clone_size: -; j_call: TRBJ1-3; v_call: TRBV7-2; cdr3_nt: TGTGCCAGCAGCCCGGTTTCTGCCGGAAACACCATATATTTT; cdr3_aa: CASSPVSAGNTIYF
d_call: -; clone_size: few; j_call: TRBJ1-3; v_call: TRBV12-3/TRBV12-4; cdr3_nt: TGTGCCAGCAGAAAGTCCGACCCATACTCTGGAAACACCATATATTTT; cdr3_aa: CASRKSDPYSGNTIYF
d_call: TRBD2; clone_size: -; j_call: TRBJ2-2; v_call: TRBV7-2; cdr3_nt: TGTGCCAGCAGCTTAAGTGTAGGGACTACCTCCGGGGAGCTGTTTTTT; cdr3_aa: CASSLSVGTTSGELFF
d_call: -; clone_size: -; j_call: TRBJ1-3; v_call: TRBV3-1; cdr3_nt: TGTGCCAGCAGCCAGGGACCCATCTCTGGAAACACCATATATTTT; cdr3_aa: CASSQGPISGNTIYF
d_call: -; clone_size: many; j_call: TRBJ2-7; v_call: TRBV7-2; cdr3_nt: TGTGCCAGCAGCTTTCGGGACGGTGACTACGAGCAGTACTTC; cdr3_aa: CASSFRDGDYEQYF
d_call: TRBD1; clone_size: -; j_call: TRBJ2-1; v_call: TRBV3-1; cdr3_nt: TGTGCCAGCAGCCCCACAGGGGGCGCAAGCAATGAGCAGTTCTTC; cdr3_aa: CASSPTGGASNEQFF